This passage covers 8 T cell receptor beta chains from one sample sequenced in a study of blood T cell repertoires in COVID-19 (dated by TCRdb to 2020 to 2021). Library construction relied on the immunoSEQ multiplex PCR assay. TCRdb limited this immuneACCESS table to in-frame rearrangements with V and J called. A share of clones is missing; checked studies link under half to unresolved V genes, and the rest is unexplained. The table for this sample lists fewer than 300,000 clones; 85% of them were counted only once. Of the sample, approximately 5.1% falls within the top ten clones. Material for sequencing was peripheral blood. Receptors originate from a man aged 50-60 years with active or convalescent COVID-19.

This clone was found once. The genes are TRBV6-5 and TRBJ1-2; possible D gene TRBD1, 5 bases. The V end lost 5 bases, the J end lost 6 bases, and 13 bases lay between the germline ends. Germline V gives CDR1 MNHEY, CDR2 SVGAGI. This CDR3 is built from 13 residues. In DNA, the CDR3 is TGTGCCAGCAGTCTAGACAGTTTCCATGGCTACACCTTC. Its protein product is CASSLDSFHGYTF.

V is TRBV29-1 and J is TRBJ1-3, with TRBD1 as a possible D gene (5 bases). This CDR3 contains 12 residues. Germline V gives CDR1 SQVTM, CDR2 ANQGSEA. Trimming removed 6 bases at V and 0 bases at J, with 6 bases between. The CDR3 DNA sequence: TGCAGCGTACAGGTCTCTGGAAACACCATATATTTT. Encoded protein: CSVQVSGNTIYF.

CDR3 DNA: TGTGCCAGCAGTGCGGGGGCAACTAATGAAAAACTGTTTTTT. Translated, it gives CASSAGATNEKLFF. The chain recombines TRBV2 with TRBJ1-4; possible D gene TRBD1, 5 bases. This CDR3 contains 14 residues. Germline-derived CDR1 and CDR2 are SNHLY and FYNNEI. The V end lost 4 bases, the J end lost 0 bases, and 6 bases lay between the germline ends.

This chain uses TRBV12-3 or TRBV12-4 with TRBJ2-3, with D unclear. Deletions cut 4 bases from V and 4 bases from J, with 6 bases between. This CDR3 has 12 amino acids. The CDR3 here is CASSSSPDTQYF. The CDR3 region has the DNA TGTGCCAGCAGTTCTAGTCCAGATACGCAGTATTTT.

The chain joins TRBV2 to TRBJ2-1, with 10 nucleotides matching TRBD2. V shed 6 bases, J shed 8 bases, and the junction held 10 bases outside the gene matches. Germline V gene data show CDR1 as SNHLY and CDR2 as FYNNEI. The CDR3 contains 15 residues. The CDR3 spells CASRTAGGPRDEQFF. The CDR3 nucleotides are TGTGCCAGCAGGACAGCGGGAGGGCCGAGGGATGAGCAGTTCTTC.

This chain links TRBV5-4 with TRBJ1-1, with TRBD1 identical over 9 bases. The germline V gene encodes CDR1 SGHNT and CDR2 YYREEE (reference sequence). CDR3 size: 13 residues. V dropped 6 bases and J dropped 4; count of bases not matched to a gene: 4. The CDR3 here is CASKSDRGTEAFF. The CDR3 nucleotides are TGTGCCAGCAAGTCGGACAGGGGCACTGAAGCTTTCTTT.

This chain links TRBV5-6 with TRBJ1-1; 7 nucleotides match TRBD1. V lost 2 bases to trimming and J lost 4 bases; unmatched junction nucleotides: 8. CDR1 SGHDT and CDR2 YYEEEE come from the germline V gene. The CDR3 runs to 15 residues. The CDR3 here is CASSFLDRVATEAFF. The CDR3, as DNA: TGTGCCAGCAGCTTCCTAGACAGGGTGGCCACTGAAGCTTTCTTT.

This chain joins TRBV30 and TRBJ2-1; 8 bases match TRBD2. This CDR3 has 14 residues. V gave up 2 bases and J gave up 4 bases; unmatched junction bases: 4. Germline CDR1 GTSNPN, CDR2 SVGIG (reference sequence). CDR3 in amino acids: CAWSRGGPYNEQFF. DNA for the CDR3: TGTGCCTGGAGTCGGGGGGGGCCTTACAATGAGCAGTTCTTC.